This TCR beta chain is drawn from a study of blood T cell repertoires in COVID-19. This table comes from immunoSEQ multiplex PCR, and its TCRdb copy is limited to in-frame clones, with some not included. The data contain about 270,000 clones, approximately 90% of them singletons. The CDR3 is made up of 15 amino acids. Germline assignment: CDR1 MDHEN and CDR2 SYDVKM. V lost 9 bases, J lost 0 bases, and 15 bases lay in between. V usage is TRBV28 and J usage is TRBJ2-1, with D possibly TRBD2 on 5 matching bases. This sequence was found in a man in his forties who had been exposed to COVID-19. Sequenced sample: PBMCs or T cells enriched from blood (not recorded which). In nucleotides, the CDR3 is TGTGCCAGTTGGGGATCGGGAATCTCCTACAATGAGCAGTTCTTC. As protein: CASWGSGISYNEQFF.